This TCR beta chain comes out of a study of shared clonotypes between healthy human individuals. Naive CD8 populations comprised CD45RO-negative cells positively selected for CCR7, excluding terminally differentiated effector memory CD45RA+ cells. Notes on this clone: The sample holds other DNA sequences that translate to the same CDR3.

Replicate PCRs for sorted subsets used approximately 190 ng DNA; this equaled 30,000 to 35,000 T cell genomes. As originally analysed: Filtering differed for immunoSEQ, which gave only junction sequences without quality scores. The assay was immunoSEQ multiplex PCR, and TCRdb's table has in-frame clones only and misses some. V, J and clone size were drawn from that table, and D and trimming were deduced from the DNA. Of about 1,900,000 clones listed, approximately 94% are singletons. The CDR3 is 11 residues long. Germline-derived CDR1 and CDR2 are PRHDT and FYEKMQ (reference sequence). The V gene lost 5 bases and the J gene lost 4 bases, with 5 bases spanning the gap.

V and J are TRBV13 and TRBJ1-1; D is unresolved. Sequencing was done on a sample of naive CD8+ T cells sorted from blood. The sequence was obtained from a man younger than 30 in good health. The chain's CDR3 is CASSPTTEAFF. The CDR3 DNA reads TGTGCCAGCAGCCCCACCACTGAAGCTTTCTTT.